This TCR beta chain appears in the sequencing data of a study of regulatory T cells in long-lasting Graves disease. V lost 6 bases and J lost 0, with 11 bases in between. Germline-derived CDR1 and CDR2 are DFQATT and SNEGSKA (reference sequence). This CDR3 contains 13 residues. Time point here: newly diagnosed GD, antithyroid drugs for less than 3 months. From RNA extracted from PBMCs, the TCR library was made. General study findings and limits: Newly diagnosed disease favored TRBV20-1 and TRBJ2-1 over persistent disease.

For TCR beta, libraries came from iRepertoire HTBI primers and Arm-PCR of CDR3 regions. One entry per CDR3 protein results from TCRdb running MiXCR on the multiplex PCR reads. The sample includes about 350,000 distinct CDR3 sequences, roughly 15% of them seen just once. This clonotype was recorded at least ten times. The antigen is not known. This sample was shared with a second study, whose subject was T cells in Graves' hyperthyroidism and ophthalmopathy.

This specimen consisted of peripheral blood mononuclear cells (PBMCs), obtained at new diagnosis, from a patient treated with antithyroid drugs. This receptor was taken from a woman between 18 and 29 years old with Graves disease. The J gene is TRBJ1-1, the V gene TRBV20-1, with TRBD1 as a possible D gene (6 bases). For the CDR3, the DNA is TGCAGTGCCGGAGGACAGATGAACACTGAAGCTTTCTTT. Amino acids: CSAGGQMNTEAFF.